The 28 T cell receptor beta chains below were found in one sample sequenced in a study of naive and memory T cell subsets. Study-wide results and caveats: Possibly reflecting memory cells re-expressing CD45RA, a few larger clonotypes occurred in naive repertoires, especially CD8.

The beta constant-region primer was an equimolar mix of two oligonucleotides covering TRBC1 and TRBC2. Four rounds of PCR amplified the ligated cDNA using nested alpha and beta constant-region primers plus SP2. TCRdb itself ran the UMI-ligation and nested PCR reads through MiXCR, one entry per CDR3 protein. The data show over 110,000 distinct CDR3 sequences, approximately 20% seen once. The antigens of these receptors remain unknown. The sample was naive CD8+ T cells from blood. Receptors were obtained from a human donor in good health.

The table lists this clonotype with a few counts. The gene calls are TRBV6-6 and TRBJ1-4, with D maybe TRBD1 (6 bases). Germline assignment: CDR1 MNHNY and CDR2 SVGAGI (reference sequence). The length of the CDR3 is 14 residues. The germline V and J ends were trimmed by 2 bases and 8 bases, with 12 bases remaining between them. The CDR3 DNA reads TGTGCCAGCAGTTACACACCGACAGGCGAAAAACTGTTTTTT. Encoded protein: CASSYTPTGEKLFF.

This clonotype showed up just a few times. The CDR3 DNA reads TGTGCCAGCAGTACAGGGGACGAGACCCAGTACTTC. It translates to CASSTGDETQYF. The chain links TRBV6-6 to TRBJ2-5, with 7 positions matching TRBD1. The CDR3 runs to 12 residues. Losses at the gene ends were 5 bases for V and 5 bases for J; bases not matched to a gene: 2. Per the germline V gene, CDR1 is MNHNY and CDR2 is SVGAGI (reference sequence).

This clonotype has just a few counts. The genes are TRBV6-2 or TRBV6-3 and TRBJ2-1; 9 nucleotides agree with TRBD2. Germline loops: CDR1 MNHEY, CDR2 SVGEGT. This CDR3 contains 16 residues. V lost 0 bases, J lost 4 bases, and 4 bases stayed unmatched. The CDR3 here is CASSYSISGGYNEQFF. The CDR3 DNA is TGTGCCAGCAGTTACTCGATTAGCGGGGGATACAATGAGCAGTTCTTC.

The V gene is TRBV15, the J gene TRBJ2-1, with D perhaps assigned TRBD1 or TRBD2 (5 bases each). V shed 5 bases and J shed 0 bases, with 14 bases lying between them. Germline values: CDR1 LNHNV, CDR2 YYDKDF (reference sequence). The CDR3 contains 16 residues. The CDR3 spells CATSQRWGSSYNEQFF. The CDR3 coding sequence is TGTGCCACCAGCCAGAGGTGGGGGAGCTCCTACAATGAGCAGTTCTTC.

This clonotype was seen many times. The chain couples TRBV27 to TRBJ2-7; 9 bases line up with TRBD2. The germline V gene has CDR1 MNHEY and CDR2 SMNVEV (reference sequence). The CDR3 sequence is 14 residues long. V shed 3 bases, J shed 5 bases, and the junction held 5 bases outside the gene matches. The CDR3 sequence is CASSLAGGPNEQYF. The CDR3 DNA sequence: TGTGCCAGCAGTTTGGCGGGAGGGCCTAACGAGCAGTACTTC.

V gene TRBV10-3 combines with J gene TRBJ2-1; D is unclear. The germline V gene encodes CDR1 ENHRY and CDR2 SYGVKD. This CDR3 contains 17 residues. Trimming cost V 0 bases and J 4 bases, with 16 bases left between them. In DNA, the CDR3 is TGTGCCATCAGTGAGTCGCAGGAACGGCCTACGTACAATGAGCAGTTCTTC. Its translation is CAISESQERPTYNEQFF.

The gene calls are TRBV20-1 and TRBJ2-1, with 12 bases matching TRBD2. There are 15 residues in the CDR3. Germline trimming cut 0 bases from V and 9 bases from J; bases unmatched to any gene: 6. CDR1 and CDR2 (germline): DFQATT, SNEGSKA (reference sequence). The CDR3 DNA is TGCAGTGCTAGAGACGGGACTAGCGGGCGGGTTGAGCAGTTCTTC. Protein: CSARDGTSGRVEQFF.

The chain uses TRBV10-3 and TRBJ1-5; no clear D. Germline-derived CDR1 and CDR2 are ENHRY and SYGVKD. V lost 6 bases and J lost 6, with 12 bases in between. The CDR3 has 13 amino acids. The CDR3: CAISPKGSQPQHF. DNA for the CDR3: TGTGCCATCAGCCCCAAAGGCAGTCAGCCCCAGCATTTT.

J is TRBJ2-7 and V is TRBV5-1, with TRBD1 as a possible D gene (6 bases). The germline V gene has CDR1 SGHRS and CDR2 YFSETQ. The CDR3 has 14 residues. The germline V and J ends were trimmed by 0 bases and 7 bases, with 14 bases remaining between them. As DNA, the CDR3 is TGCGCCAGCAGCTTGGGCCCAGGGGTCCTAGAGCAGTACTTC. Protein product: CASSLGPGVLEQYF.

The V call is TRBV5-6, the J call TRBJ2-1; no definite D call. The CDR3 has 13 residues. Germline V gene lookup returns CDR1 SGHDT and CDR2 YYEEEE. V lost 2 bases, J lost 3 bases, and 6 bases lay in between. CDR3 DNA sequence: TGTGCCAGCAGCTTCCTTCTCTACAATGAGCAGTTCTTC. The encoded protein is CASSFLLYNEQFF.

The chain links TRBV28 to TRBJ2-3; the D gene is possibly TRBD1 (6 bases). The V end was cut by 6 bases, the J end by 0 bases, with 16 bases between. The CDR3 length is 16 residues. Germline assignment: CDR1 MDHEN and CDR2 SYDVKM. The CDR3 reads CASSLTGFTSTDTQYF. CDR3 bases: TGTGCCAGCAGCCTAACAGGGTTCACTAGCACAGATACGCAGTATTTT.

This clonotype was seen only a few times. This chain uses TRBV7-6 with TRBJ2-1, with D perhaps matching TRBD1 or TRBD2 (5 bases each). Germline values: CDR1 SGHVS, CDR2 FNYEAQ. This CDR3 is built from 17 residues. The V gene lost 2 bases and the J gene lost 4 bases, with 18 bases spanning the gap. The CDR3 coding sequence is TGTGCCAGCAGCTTACGAGTCTGGGGGAGTACATACAATGAGCAGTTCTTC. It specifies CASSLRVWGSTYNEQFF.

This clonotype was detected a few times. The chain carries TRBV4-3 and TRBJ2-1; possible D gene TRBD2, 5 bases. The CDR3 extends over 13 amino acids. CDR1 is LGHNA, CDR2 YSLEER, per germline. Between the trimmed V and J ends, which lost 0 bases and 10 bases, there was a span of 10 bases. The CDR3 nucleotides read TGCGCCAGCAGCCAAGATGGAGGATACGAGCAGTTCTTC. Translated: CASSQDGGYEQFF.

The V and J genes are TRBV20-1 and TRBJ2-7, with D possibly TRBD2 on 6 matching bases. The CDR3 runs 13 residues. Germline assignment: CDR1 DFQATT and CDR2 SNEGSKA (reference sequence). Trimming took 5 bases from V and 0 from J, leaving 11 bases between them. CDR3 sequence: CSAYSGSSYEQYF. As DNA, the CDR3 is TGCAGTGCTTATAGCGGAAGCTCCTACGAGCAGTACTTC.

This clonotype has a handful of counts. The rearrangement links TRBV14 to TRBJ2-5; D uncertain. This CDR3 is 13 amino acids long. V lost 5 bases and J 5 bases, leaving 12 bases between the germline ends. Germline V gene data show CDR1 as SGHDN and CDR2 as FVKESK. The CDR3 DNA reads TGTGCCAGCAGCAGGCCGCTGGTGGAGACCCAGTACTTC. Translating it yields CASSRPLVETQYF.

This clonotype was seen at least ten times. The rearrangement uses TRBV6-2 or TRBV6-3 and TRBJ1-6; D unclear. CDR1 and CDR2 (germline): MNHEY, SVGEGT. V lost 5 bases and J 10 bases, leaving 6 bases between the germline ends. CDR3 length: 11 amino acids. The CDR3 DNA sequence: TGTGCCAGCAGTGCGGGATCACCCCTCCACTTT. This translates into CASSAGSPLHF.

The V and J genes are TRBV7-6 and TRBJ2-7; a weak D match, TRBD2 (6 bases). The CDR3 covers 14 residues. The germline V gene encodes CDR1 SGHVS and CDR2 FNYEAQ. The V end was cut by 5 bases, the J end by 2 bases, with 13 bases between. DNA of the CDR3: TGTGCCAGCAGCCCTGGGACTTGGCCCTACGAGCAGTACTTC. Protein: CASSPGTWPYEQYF.

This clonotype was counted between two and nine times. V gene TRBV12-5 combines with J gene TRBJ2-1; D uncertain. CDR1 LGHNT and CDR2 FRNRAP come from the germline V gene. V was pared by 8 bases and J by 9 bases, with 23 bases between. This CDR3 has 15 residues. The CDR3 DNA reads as TGTGCTAGTCGCCAAGTAACACAGAAGGGTATTGAGCAGTTCTTC. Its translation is CASRQVTQKGIEQFF.

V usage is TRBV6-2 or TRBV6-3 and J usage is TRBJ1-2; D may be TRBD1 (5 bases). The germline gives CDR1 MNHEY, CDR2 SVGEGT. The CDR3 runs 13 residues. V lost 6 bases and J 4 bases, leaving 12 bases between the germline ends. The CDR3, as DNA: TGTGCCAGCAGCCACGAGGGGACCTATGGCTACACCTTC. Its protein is CASSHEGTYGYTF.

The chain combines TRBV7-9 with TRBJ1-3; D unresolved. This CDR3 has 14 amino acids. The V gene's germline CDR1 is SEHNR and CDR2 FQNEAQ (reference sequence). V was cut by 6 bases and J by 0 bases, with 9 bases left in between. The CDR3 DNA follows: TGTGCCAGCAGGACAACTGACTCTGGAAACACCATATATTTT. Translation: CASRTTDSGNTIYF.

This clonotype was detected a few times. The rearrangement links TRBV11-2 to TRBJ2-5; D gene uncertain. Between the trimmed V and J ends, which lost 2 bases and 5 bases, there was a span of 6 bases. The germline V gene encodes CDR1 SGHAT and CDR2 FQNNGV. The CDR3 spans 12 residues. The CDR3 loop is CASSLTGETQYF. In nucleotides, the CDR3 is TGTGCCAGCAGCTTAACTGGGGAGACCCAGTACTTC. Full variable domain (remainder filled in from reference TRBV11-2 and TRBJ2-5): EAGVAQSPRYKIIEKRQSVAFWCNPISGHATLYWYQQILGQGPKLLIQFQNNGVVDDSQLPKDRFSAERLKGVDSTLKIQPAKLEDSAVYLCASSLTGETQYFGPGTRLLVL.

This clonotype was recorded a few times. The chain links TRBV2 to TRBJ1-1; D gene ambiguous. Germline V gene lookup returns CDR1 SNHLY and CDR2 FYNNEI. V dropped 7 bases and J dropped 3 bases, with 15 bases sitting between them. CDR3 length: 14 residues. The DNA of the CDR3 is TGTGCCAGCACGAGGACGGGTGAGGACACTGAAGCTTTCTTT. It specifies CASTRTGEDTEAFF.

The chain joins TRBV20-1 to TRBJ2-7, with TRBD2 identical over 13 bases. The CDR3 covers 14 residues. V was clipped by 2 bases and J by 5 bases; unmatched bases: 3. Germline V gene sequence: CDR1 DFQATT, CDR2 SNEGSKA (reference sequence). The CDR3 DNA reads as TGCAGTGCTAGAAGTGGACTAGCGGGAGACGAGCAGTACTTC. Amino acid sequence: CSARSGLAGDEQYF.

CDR3 coding DNA: TGTGCCAGCAGCCTGAGCCGGGGATCTTCTGAAGCTTTCTTT. It encodes CASSLSRGSSEAFF. V and J are TRBV9 and TRBJ1-1; D uncertain. The CDR3 is 14 amino acids. CDR1 and CDR2 from the germline V gene are SGDLS and YYNGEE. The germline V and J ends were trimmed by 4 bases and 6 bases, with 16 bases remaining between them.

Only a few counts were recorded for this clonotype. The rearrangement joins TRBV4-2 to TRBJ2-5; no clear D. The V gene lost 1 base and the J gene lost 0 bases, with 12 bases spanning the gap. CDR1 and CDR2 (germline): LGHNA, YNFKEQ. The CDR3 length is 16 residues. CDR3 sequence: CASSQAIGYYQETQYF. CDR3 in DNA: TGTGCCAGCAGCCAAGCGATCGGGTACTACCAAGAGACCCAGTACTTC.

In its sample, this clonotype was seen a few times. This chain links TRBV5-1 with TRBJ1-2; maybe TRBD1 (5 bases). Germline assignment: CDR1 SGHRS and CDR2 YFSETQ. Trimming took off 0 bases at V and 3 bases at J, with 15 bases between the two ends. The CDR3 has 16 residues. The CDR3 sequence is CASSLVTRGDHYGYTF. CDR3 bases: TGCGCCAGCAGCTTGGTGACGCGGGGGGACCACTATGGCTACACCTTC.

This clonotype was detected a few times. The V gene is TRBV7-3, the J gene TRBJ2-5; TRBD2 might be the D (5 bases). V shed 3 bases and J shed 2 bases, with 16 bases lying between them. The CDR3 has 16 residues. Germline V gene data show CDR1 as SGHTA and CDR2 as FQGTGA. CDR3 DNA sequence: TGTGCCAGCAGCTTGTTGGGAACTAGTGAACAAGAGACCCAGTACTTC. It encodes CASSLLGTSEQETQYF.

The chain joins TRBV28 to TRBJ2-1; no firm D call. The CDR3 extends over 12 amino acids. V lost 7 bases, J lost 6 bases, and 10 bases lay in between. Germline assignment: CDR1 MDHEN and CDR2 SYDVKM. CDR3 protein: CASNDNSNEQFF. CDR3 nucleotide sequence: TGTGCCAGCAATGATAACAGCAATGAGCAGTTCTTC.